A selection of T cell receptor beta chains follows, all from one sample in a study of neoadjuvant anti-PD-1 for oral cavity cancer. Assay: immunoSEQ multiplex PCR; the TCRdb copy retains only in-frame clones and omits some. The repertoire consists of about 24,000 clones, with 26% occurring once and the leading ten covering about 15%. The sequencing used tumor tissue, collected after nivolumab (anti-PD-1) treatment. The receptors derive from a person between 40 and 80 years old with oral cavity squamous cell carcinoma. Both conserved end residues are part of each CDR3. A D gene is named only where the DNA matches it firmly. Not all rows give a size; the values are once, few, many and, for expanded clones, a class.

d_call	clone_size	j_call	v_call	cdr3_nt	cdr3_aa
NA	few	TRBJ1-6	TRBV2	TGTGCCAGCAGTGAAGCGCGCAGGAATAATTCACCCCTCCACTTT	CASSEARRNNSPLHF
TRBD1	once	TRBJ1-1	TRBV6-1	TGTGCCAGCAGGGGACAGGGGGCGACCACTGAAGCTTTCTTT	CASRGQGATTEAFF
NA	NA	TRBJ1-3	TRBV4-1	TGCGCCAGCAGCCAAGGGCCGGTTGGGCTCTCTGGAAACACCATATATTTT	CASSQGPVGLSGNTIYF
TRBD1	few	TRBJ1-2	TRBV29-1	TGCAGCGTTGAGGGCCCAGGGGGTTTAGGCTACACCTTC	CSVEGPGGLGYTF
NA	many	TRBJ2-3	TRBV7-9	TGTGCCAGCAGCTCGGTCACAGATACGCAGTATTTT	CASSSVTDTQYF
NA	NA	TRBJ1-1	TRBV11-2	TGTGCCAGCAGCCCTGGGACAACCTCTGAAGCTTTCTTT	CASSPGTTSEAFF
NA	NA	TRBJ2-1	TRBV9	TGTGCCAGCAGCGGGAGCGCTGGCTCCTACAATGAGCAGTTCTTC	CASSGSAGSYNEQFF
NA	NA	TRBJ1-2	TRBV6-5	TGTGCCAGCAGTTACTCGGGGGGGCTCGGCTATGGCTACACCTTC	CASSYSGGLGYGYTF
NA	NA	TRBJ1-1	TRBV30	TGTGCCTGGAAGAAGACGTATCTCACTGAAGCTTTCTTT	CAWKKTYLTEAFF
NA	NA	TRBJ2-7	TRBV11-1	TGTGCCAGCAGCTTGGGCTTGTCCGAGCAGTACTTC	CASSLGLSEQYF
NA	NA	TRBJ1-5	TRBV2	TGTGCCAGGGGGGGGATTCACAGCAATCAGCCCCAGCATTTT	CARGGIHSNQPQHF
TRBD2	many	TRBJ2-7	TRBV4-1	TGCGCCAGCAGCCCCCGAAGCGGGGGCTACGAGCAGTACTTC	CASSPRSGGYEQYF
TRBD1	NA	TRBJ1-5	TRBV4-1	TGCGCCAGCAGCCCACGCAGGGGGCAGGATCAGCCCCAGCATTTT	CASSPRRGQDQPQHF
NA	NA	TRBJ1-2	TRBV9	TGTGCCAGCAGCGTAGAATCACTGACTATCTATGGCTACACCTTC	CASSVESLTIYGYTF
NA	NA	TRBJ1-1	TRBV25-1	TGTGCCAGCAGTGAATATGGGACGGAGAACACTGAAGCTTTCTTT	CASSEYGTENTEAFF
TRBD2	few	TRBJ2-1	TRBV9	TGTGCCAGCAGCGTGGCGGGAGGGCCAGTCGATGAGCAGTTCTTC	CASSVAGGPVDEQFF
NA	few	TRBJ2-4	TRBV6-6	TGTGCCAGCAGTGTGACTGAAGCCAAAAACATTCAGTACTTC	CASSVTEAKNIQYF
NA	NA	TRBJ2-1	TRBV27	TGTGCCAGCAGTCTTAATGGGTGGGGGGAGCAAATGAGCTCCTACAATGAGCAGTTCTTC	CASSLNGWGEQMSSYNEQFF
NA	many	TRBJ2-7	TRBV5-8	TGTGCCAGCAGCCAAAGCATTGGTGGGGGGCCCGAGCAGTACTTC	CASSQSIGGGPEQYF
TRBD1	NA	TRBJ1-2	TRBV2	TGTGCCAGCACGTCAGGACAGGGGGCTTGGGGCTACACCTTC	CASTSGQGAWGYTF
NA	NA	TRBJ2-1	TRBV15	TGTGCCACCAGCAGAGGGCCCAGGGTAGCGGCATATGAGCAGTTCTTC	CATSRGPRVAAYEQFF
TRBD1	NA	TRBJ1-5	TRBV10-3	TGTGCCATCCAGCCGGGACAGGGTCCGGGTCAGCCCCAGCATTTT	CAIQPGQGPGQPQHF
NA	many	TRBJ1-3	TRBV7-8	TGTGCCAGCAGCCTAGACAGCACTGGAAACACCATATATTTT	CASSLDSTGNTIYF
TRBD2	NA	TRBJ2-1	TRBV28	TGTGCCAGCAGTCCTACTAGCGGGCGGAGGTACAATGAGCAGTTCTTC	CASSPTSGRRYNEQFF
TRBD1	NA	TRBJ1-1	TRBV13	TGTGCCAGCAGCTTGTACCGGGACAGGGGGACTGAAGCTTTCTTT	CASSLYRDRGTEAFF
TRBD1	few	TRBJ1-3	TRBV6-5	TGTGCCAGCAGTTACTCGGGGGGACAGACAGGAAACACCATATATTTT	CASSYSGGQTGNTIYF
NA	NA	TRBJ1-6	TRBV2	TGTGCCAGCAGTGACAGGGATTTTCCACCCCTCCACTTT	CASSDRDFPPLHF
NA	NA	TRBJ1-2	TRBV2	TGTGCCAGCAGAGCTTACAGGGAGCGCTATGGCTACACCTTC	CASRAYRERYGYTF
NA	few	TRBJ2-5	TRBV7-9	TGTGCCAGCAGCCCGATAGAGACCCAGTACTTC	CASSPIETQYF
NA	NA	TRBJ1-1	TRBV19	TGTGCCAGTAGTAGTAGGGACACGTTCACTGAAGCTTTCTTT	CASSSRDTFTEAFF
NA	few	TRBJ2-1	TRBV7-3	TGTGCCAGCAGCCGCCCAGGGACTCACAATGAGCAGTTCTTC	CASSRPGTHNEQFF
NA	NA	TRBJ2-7	TRBV11-3	TGTGCCAGCAGCTTAGCCCACGGATACGAGCAGTACTTC	CASSLAHGYEQYF
NA	NA	TRBJ2-3	TRBV19	TGTGCCAGTAGTACCCCTTTCGGCACAGATACGCAGTATTTT	CASSTPFGTDTQYF
TRBD1	NA	TRBJ1-1	TRBV6-6	TGTGCCAGCATCCCTCCACTCGGGACAGGGGGCGCGGCTTTCTTT	CASIPPLGTGGAAFF
NA	few	TRBJ1-1	TRBV28	TGTGCCAGCATGTTAAGGGGGACTGAAGCTTTCTTT	CASMLRGTEAFF
TRBD2	few	TRBJ2-3	TRBV7-2	TGTGCCAGCAGCTCCCAAGCGGGAAGCACAGATACGCAGTATTTT	CASSSQAGSTDTQYF
TRBD1	NA	TRBJ1-1	TRBV27	TGTGCCAGTGGGACAGCCCTTTTAGCTTTCTTT	CASGTALLAFF
NA	many	TRBJ1-2	TRBV14	TGTGCCAGCAGCCCCGAGGTGACTTATGGCTACACCTTC	CASSPEVTYGYTF
NA	few	TRBJ1-5	TRBV18	TGTGCCAGCTCACCAGTGGGAGGGGGCAATCAGCCCCAGCATTTT	CASSPVGGGNQPQHF
NA	NA	TRBJ1-3	TRBV18	TGTGCCAGCTCACCATCACGGCGCTCTGGAAACACCATATATTTT	CASSPSRRSGNTIYF
NA	NA	TRBJ2-2	TRBV27	TGTGCCAGCAGTTTCGACGGATACACCGGGGAGCTGTTTTTT	CASSFDGYTGELFF
NA	many	TRBJ1-1	TRBV5-1	TGCGCCAGCAGCTTGGGACGGGGTGAAGCTTTCTTT	CASSLGRGEAFF
TRBD1	NA	TRBJ2-3	TRBV9	TGTGCCAGCAGCCAAACAGGGGGTGGCACAGATACGCAGTATTTT	CASSQTGGGTDTQYF
NA	once	TRBJ2-6	TRBV5-4	TGTGCCAGCAGCTTGGTCTGGGGTAGTGGGGCCAACGTCCTGACTTTC	CASSLVWGSGANVLTF
NA	NA	TRBJ1-5	TRBV4-2	TGTGCCAGCAGCCATGAGAGAGGGAGCAATCAGCCCCAGCATTTT	CASSHERGSNQPQHF
NA	many	TRBJ1-4	TRBV6-5	TGTGCCAGCAGTAAACCCGGCCATGAAAAACTGTTTTTT	CASSKPGHEKLFF
NA	few	TRBJ2-5	TRBV10-1	TGCGCCAGCAGCCTAGGAGTCGGGACCCAGTACTTC	CASSLGVGTQYF